This T cell receptor beta chain is from a study of shared clonotypes between healthy human individuals. The CDR3 extends over 11 amino acids. V gave up 5 bases and J gave up 5 bases, with 9 bases separating them. Germline values: CDR1 DFQATT, CDR2 SNEGSKA (reference sequence). Produced via immunoSEQ multiplex PCR; TCRdb's table is partial and in-frame only. The profile covers over a million clones, with around 82% appearing a single time and more than 0.55% taken by the ten largest. Sequencing was carried out using memory CD4+ T cells from PBMCs. Specified subset: CD45RA-negative fraction. This clonotype was sampled from a man aged 18-30 years in good health. Some clones in this sample may be carry-over from other donors' samples. The chain links TRBV20-1 to TRBJ1-1; D might be TRBD1 (5 bases). The CDR3 reads CSASQGTEAFF. The CDR3 nucleotides are TGCAGTGCTTCCCAGGGTACTGAAGCTTTCTTT.